Below, 5 T cell receptor beta chains from the same sample are listed, as sequenced in a study of human T cells and chemical hapten exposure. MiXCR was run by TCRdb on the RACE reads, yielding one entry per CDR3 protein. The sample yields about 40,000 distinct CDR3 sequences, approximately 9% seen once. The time point: patch test 2, 6 weeks after DPC sensitization. This sample's treatment: therapeutic diphenylcyclopropenone sensitization with weekly scalp DPC. Material: whole blood, obtained in connection with sensitization to the hapten diphenylcyclopropenone (DPC). The receptors shown here come from a woman aged 40 to 49 with alopecia areata. Some clones in this sample may be carry-over from other donors' samples.

This clonotype was seen ten or more times. The genes are TRBV4-1 and TRBJ1-1; 8 bases line up with TRBD1. This CDR3 has 11 amino acids. V gave up 5 bases and J gave up 7 bases; unmatched junction bases: 0. The germline CDR1 and CDR2 sequences are MGHRA and YSYEKL. The CDR3 sequence is CASSGQGEAFF. The CDR3 coding sequence is TGCGCCAGCAGCGGACAGGGTGAAGCTTTCTTT.

At least ten counts were recorded for this clonotype. The chain combines TRBV7-8 with TRBJ1-5; D is unclear. Germline V gene lookup returns CDR1 SGHVS and CDR2 FQNEAQ. V was shortened by 0 bases and J by 0 bases, with 12 bases between the two germline ends. The CDR3 covers 17 residues. In nucleotides, the CDR3 is TGTGCCAGCAGCTTAGCGCTTAGGCTGAATAGCAATCAGCCCCAGCATTTT. Translating gives CASSLALRLNSNQPQHF.

This clonotype appeared many times. V gene TRBV3-1 combines with J gene TRBJ2-7; D is possibly TRBD2 (6 bases). This CDR3 has 15 residues. From germline, CDR1 is LGHDT and CDR2 YNNKEL (reference sequence). Trimming removed 4 bases from V and 1 base from J, with 14 bases in between. DNA for the CDR3: TGTGCCAGCAGCCCCCTCCGCGGAGGGTCCTACGAGCAGTACTTC. Translation gives CASSPLRGGSYEQYF.

This clonotype was counted at least ten times. This chain joins TRBV3-1 and TRBJ2-5; D remains unclear. Looked up from germline, CDR1 is LGHDT and CDR2 is YNNKEL (reference sequence). The CDR3 loop spans 12 amino acids. Trimming removed 4 bases from V and 2 bases from J, with 5 bases in between. As DNA, the CDR3 is TGTGCCAGCAGCCCAAATCAAGAGACCCAGTACTTC. Translation gives CASSPNQETQYF.

This clonotype has ten or more counts. The chain links TRBV5-4 to TRBJ2-1; TRBD2 matches at 10 bases. The germline V gene has CDR1 SGHNT and CDR2 YYREEE (reference sequence). The trim removed 4 bases at V and 1 base at J, leaving 5 bases unmatched. The CDR3 has 16 residues. DNA of the CDR3: TGTGCCAGCAGCCCTGAAGCGGGAGGGTCCTACAATGAGCAGTTCTTC. Its translation: CASSPEAGGSYNEQFF.